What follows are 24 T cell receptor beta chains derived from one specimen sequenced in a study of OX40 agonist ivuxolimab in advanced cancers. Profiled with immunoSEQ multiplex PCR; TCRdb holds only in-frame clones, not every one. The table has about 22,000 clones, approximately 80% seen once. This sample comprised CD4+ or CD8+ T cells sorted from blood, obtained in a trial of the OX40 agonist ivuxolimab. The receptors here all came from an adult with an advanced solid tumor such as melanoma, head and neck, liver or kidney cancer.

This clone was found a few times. This chain's CDR3 is CASSVGTVNNEKLFF. CDR3 DNA: TGTGCCAGCAGCGTAGGGACAGTGAATAATGAAAAACTGTTTTTT. The chain has TRBV9 and TRBJ1-4; D perhaps matches TRBD1 (6 bases). Germline-derived CDR1 and CDR2 are SGDLS and YYNGEE. CDR3 length equals 15 residues. Trimming cost V 0 bases and J 4 bases, with 10 bases left between them.

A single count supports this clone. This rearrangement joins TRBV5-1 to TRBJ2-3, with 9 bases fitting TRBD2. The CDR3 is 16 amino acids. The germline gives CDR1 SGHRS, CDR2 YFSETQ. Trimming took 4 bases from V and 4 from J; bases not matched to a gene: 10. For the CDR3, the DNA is TGCGCCAGCAGCCTGGAAGCGGGGGGCACGGCAGATACGCAGTATTTT. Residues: CASSLEAGGTADTQYF.

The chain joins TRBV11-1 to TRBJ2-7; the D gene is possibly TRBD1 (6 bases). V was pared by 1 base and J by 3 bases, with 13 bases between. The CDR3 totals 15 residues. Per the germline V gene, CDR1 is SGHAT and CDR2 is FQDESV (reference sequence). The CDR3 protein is CASSLVPGTNYEQYF. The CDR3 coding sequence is TGTGCCAGCAGCTTAGTCCCCGGGACAAACTACGAGCAGTACTTC. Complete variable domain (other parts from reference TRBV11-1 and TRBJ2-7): EAEVAQSPRYKITEKSQAVAFWCDPISGHATLYWYRQILGQGPELLVQFQDESVVDDSQLPKDRFSAERLKGVDSTLKIQPAELGDSAMYLCASSLVPGTNYEQYFGPGTRLTVT.

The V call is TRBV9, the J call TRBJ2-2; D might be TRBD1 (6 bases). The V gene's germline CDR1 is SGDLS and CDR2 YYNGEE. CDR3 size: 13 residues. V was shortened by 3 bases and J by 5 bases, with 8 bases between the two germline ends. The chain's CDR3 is CASSATGTGELFF. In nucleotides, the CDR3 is TGTGCCAGCAGCGCTACAGGGACCGGGGAGCTGTTTTTT. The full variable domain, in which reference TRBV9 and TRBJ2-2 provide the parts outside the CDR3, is DSGVTQTPKHLITATGQRVTLRCSPRSGDLSVYWYQQSLDQGLQFLIQYYNGEERAKGNILERFSAQQFPDLHSELNLSSLELGDSALYFCASSATGTGELFFGEGSRLTVL.

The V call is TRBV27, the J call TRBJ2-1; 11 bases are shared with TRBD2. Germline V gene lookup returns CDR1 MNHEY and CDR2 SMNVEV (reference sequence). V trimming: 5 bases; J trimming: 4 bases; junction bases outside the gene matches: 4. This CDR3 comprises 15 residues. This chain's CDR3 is CASSVGLAGYNEQFF. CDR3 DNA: TGTGCCAGCAGTGTCGGACTAGCGGGTTACAATGAGCAGTTCTTC.

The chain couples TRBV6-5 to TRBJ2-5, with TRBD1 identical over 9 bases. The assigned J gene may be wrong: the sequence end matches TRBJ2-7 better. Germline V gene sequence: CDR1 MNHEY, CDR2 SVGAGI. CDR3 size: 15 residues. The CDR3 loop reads CASSASGTGSYEQYF. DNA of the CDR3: TGTGCCAGCAGTGCCTCCGGGACAGGGTCCTACGAGCAGTACTTC.

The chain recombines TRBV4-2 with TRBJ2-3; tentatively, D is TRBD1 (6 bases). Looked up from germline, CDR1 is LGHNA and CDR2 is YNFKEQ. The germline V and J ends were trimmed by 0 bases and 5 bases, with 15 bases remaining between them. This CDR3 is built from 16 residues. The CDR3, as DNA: TGTGCCAGCAGCCAAGATAATAACAGGGAAAGAGATACGCAGTATTTT. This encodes CASSQDNNRERDTQYF.

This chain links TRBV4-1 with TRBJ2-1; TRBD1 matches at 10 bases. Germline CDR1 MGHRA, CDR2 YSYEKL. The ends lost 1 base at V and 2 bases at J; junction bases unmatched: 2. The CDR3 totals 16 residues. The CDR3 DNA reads TGCGCCAGCAGCCAAGGGGGACAGGGGACCTACAATGAGCAGTTCTTC. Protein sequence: CASSQGGQGTYNEQFF.

CDR3 loop: CASSVETGITGANVLTF. The CDR3 nucleotides read TGTGCCAGCAGCGTAGAAACAGGGATCACTGGGGCCAACGTCCTGACTTTC. The chain is built from TRBV9 and TRBJ2-6; tentatively, D is TRBD1 (6 bases). The V gene's germline CDR1 is SGDLS and CDR2 YYNGEE. The V gene lost 0 bases and the J gene lost 2 bases, with 12 bases spanning the gap. The CDR3 length is 17 residues.

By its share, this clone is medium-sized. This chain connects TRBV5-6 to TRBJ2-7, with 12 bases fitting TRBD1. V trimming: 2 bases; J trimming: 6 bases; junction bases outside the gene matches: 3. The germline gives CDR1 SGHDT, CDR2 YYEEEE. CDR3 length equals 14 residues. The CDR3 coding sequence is TGTGCCAGCAGCTTCGGGACAGGGGGCGTCGAGCAGTACTTC. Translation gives CASSFGTGGVEQYF.

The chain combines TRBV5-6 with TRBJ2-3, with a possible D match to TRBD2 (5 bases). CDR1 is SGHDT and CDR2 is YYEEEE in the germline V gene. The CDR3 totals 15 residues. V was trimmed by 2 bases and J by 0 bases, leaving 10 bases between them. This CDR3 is CASSFPRESTDTQYF. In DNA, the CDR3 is TGTGCCAGCAGCTTCCCAAGGGAGAGCACAGATACGCAGTATTTT.

CDR3 DNA sequence: TGTGCCAGCAGCTTAGGCGTTACCTACGAGCAGTACTTC. It codes for CASSLGVTYEQYF. The chain has TRBV7-9 and TRBJ2-5; D gene unclear. Matching the DNA end better, TRBJ2-7 makes the J call doubtful. CDR3 length: 13 residues. Germline assignment: CDR1 SEHNR and CDR2 FQNEAQ (reference sequence).

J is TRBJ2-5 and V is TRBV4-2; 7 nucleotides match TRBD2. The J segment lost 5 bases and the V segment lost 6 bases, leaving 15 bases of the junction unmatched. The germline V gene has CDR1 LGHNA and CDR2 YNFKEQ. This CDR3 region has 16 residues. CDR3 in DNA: TGTGCCAGCAGTCCCTGGAGGTTGTGGGGGGGGGAGACCCAGTACTTC. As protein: CASSPWRLWGGETQYF.

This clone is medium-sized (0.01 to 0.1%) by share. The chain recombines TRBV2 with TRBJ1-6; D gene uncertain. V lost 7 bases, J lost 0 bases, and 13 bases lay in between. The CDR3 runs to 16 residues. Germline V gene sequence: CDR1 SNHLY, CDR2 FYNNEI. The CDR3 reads CASIDPRSSYNSPLHF. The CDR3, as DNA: TGTGCCAGCATAGACCCCAGGAGCTCCTATAATTCACCCCTCCACTTT.

The CDR3: CASSETGTGSSPLHF. Here the CDR3 DNA reads TGTGCCAGCAGCGAAACCGGGACAGGGAGCTCACCCCTCCACTTT. The gene calls are TRBV9 and TRBJ1-6; 9 nucleotides line up with TRBD1. Germline V gene data show CDR1 as SGDLS and CDR2 as YYNGEE. The V gene end was trimmed by 3 bases and the J gene end by 10 bases; junction bases not matched to a gene: 8. The CDR3 is 15 residues long.

CDR3: CASSPVWYSGGPNNEQFF. In DNA, the CDR3 is TGTGCCAGCAGCCCAGTGTGGTATAGCGGGGGTCCTAACAATGAGCAGTTCTTC. The chain employs TRBV7-8 and TRBJ2-1; 9 nucleotides agree with TRBD2. V trimming: 5 bases; J trimming: 5 bases; junction bases outside the gene matches: 16. CDR1 is SGHVS, CDR2 FQNEAQ, per germline. This CDR3 is 18 amino acids long.

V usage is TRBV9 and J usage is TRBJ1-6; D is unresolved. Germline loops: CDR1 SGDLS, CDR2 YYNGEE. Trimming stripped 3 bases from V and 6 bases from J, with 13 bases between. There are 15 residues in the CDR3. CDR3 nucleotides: TGTGCCAGCAGCGATAGGACGGAGACTAATTCACCCCTCCACTTT. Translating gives CASSDRTETNSPLHF.

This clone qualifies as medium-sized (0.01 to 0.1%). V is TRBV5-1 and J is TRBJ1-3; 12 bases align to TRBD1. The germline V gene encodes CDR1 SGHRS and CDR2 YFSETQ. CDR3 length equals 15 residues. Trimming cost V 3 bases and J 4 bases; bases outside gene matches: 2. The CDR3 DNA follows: TGCGCCAGCAGCTGGGACAGGGGGCAAGGAAACACCATATATTTT. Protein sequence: CASSWDRGQGNTIYF.

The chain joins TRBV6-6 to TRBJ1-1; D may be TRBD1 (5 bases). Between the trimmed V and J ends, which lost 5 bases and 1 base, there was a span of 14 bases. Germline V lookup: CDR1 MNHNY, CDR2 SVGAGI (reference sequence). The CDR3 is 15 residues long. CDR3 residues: CASSTSGFTNTEAFF. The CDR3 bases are TGTGCCAGCAGTACTTCAGGGTTTACGAACACTGAAGCTTTCTTT.

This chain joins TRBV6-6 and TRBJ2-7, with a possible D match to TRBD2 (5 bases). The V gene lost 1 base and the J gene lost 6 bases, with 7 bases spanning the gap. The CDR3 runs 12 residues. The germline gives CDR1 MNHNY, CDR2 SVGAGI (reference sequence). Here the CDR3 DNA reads TGTGCCAGCAGTTACTGGGGAGCCGAGCAGTACTTC. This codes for CASSYWGAEQYF.

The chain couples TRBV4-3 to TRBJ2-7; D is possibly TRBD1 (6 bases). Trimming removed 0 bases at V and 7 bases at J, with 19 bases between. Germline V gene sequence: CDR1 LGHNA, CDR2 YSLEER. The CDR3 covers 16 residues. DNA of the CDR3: TGCGCCAGCAGCCAAGATTGGGGCCGGGGCACAGGGGAGCAGTACTTC. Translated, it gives CASSQDWGRGTGEQYF.

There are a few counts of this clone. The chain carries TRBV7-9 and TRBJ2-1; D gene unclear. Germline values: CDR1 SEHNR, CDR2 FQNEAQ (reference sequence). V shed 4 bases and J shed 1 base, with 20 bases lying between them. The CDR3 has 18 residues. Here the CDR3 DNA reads TGTGCCAGCAGCTCTCTCGACCCCTCCGCCGGTTCCTACAATGAGCAGTTCTTC. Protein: CASSSLDPSAGSYNEQFF.

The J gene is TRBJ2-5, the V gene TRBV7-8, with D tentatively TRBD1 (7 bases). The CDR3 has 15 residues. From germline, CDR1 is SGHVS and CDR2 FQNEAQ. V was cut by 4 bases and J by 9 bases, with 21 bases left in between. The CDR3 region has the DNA TGTGCCAGCAGCTCTCTCGACAGGGCCTGGGAGGCCCAGTACTTC. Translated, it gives CASSSLDRAWEAQYF.

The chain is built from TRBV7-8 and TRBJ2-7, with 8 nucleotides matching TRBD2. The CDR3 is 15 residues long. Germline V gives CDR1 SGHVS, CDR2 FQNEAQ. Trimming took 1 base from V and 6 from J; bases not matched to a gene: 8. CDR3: CASSLVTLAGAEQYF. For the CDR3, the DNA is TGTGCCAGCAGCTTAGTTACCCTAGCGGGTGCCGAGCAGTACTTC.